The present entry profiles one T cell receptor beta chain with its context. Repertoires were generated with immunoSEQ multiplex PCR, while TCRdb's copy carries only in-frame clones and drops some. The sample shows around 430,000 clones, approximately 90% of them seen only once. Germline V CDR1 and CDR2: SGHTA, FQGNSA. V lost 2 bases, J lost 8 bases, and 15 bases lay in between. The CDR3 length is 14 residues. This sample is drawn from a study of blood T cell repertoires in COVID-19. This sequence was found in a woman aged 45 to 65 with COVID-19, enrolled during active disease. The chain carries TRBV7-2 and TRBJ1-1; D is ambiguous. The sequenced sample was peripheral blood. This chain's CDR3 is CASSLKYFAGEAFF. The CDR3 DNA is TGTGCCAGCAGCTTAAAGTATTTCGCAGGCGAAGCTTTCTTT.